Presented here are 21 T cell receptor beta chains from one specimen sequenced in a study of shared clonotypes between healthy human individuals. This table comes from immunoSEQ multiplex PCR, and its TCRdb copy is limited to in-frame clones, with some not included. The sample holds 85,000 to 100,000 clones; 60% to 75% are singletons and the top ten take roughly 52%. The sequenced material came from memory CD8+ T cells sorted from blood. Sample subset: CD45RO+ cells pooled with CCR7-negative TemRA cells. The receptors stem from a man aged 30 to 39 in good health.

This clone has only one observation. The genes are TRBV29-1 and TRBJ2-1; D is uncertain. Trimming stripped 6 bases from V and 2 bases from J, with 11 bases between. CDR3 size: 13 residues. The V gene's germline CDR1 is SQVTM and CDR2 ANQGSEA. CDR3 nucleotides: TGCAGCGTGGACCCAGTTACCTACAATGAGCAGTTCTTC. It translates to CSVDPVTYNEQFF.

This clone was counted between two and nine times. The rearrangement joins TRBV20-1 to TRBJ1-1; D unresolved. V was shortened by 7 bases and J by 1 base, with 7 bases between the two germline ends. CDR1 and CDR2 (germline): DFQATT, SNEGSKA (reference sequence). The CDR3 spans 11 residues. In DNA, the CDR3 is TGCAGTGTAGAGGGGAACACTGAAGCTTTCTTT. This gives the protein CSVEGNTEAFF.

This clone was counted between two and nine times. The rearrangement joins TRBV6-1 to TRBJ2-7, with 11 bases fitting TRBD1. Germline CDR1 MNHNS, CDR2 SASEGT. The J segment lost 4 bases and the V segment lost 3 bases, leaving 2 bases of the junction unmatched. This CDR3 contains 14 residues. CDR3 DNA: TGTGCCAGCAGTGATGGACAGGGGGCTTACGAGCAGTACTTC. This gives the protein CASSDGQGAYEQYF.

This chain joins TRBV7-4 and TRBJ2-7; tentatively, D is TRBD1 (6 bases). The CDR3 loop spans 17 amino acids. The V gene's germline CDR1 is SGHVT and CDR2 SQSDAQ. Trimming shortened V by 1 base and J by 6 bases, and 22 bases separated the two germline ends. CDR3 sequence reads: CASSLGTPTGYGSEQYF. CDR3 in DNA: TGTGCCAGCAGCTTAGGCACTCCAACAGGGTACGGAAGCGAGCAGTACTTC. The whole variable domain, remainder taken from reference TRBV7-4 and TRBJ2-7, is GAGVSQSPRYKVAKRGRDVALRCDSISGHVTLYWYRQTLGQGSEVLTYSQSDAQRDKSGRPSGRFSAERPERSVSTLKIQRTEQGDSAVYLCASSLGTPTGYGSEQYFGPGTRLTVT.

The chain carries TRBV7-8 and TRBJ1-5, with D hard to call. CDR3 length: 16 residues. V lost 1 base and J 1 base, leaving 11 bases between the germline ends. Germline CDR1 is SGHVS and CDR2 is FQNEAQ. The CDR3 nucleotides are TGTGCCAGCAGCTTAGAGGGTCAGTCCAGCAATCAGCCCCAGCATTTT. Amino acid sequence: CASSLEGQSSNQPQHF.

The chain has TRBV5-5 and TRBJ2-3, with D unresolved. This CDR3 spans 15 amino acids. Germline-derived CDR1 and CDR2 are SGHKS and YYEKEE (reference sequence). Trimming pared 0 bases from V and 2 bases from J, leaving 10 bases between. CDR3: CASSLGQTSTDTQYF. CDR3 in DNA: TGTGCCAGCAGCTTGGGGCAGACTTCCACAGATACGCAGTATTTT.

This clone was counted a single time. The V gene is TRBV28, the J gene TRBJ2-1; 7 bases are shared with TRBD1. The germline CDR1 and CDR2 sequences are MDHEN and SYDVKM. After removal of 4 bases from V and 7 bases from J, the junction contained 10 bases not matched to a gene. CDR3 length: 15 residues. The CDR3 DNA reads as TGTGCCAGCAGTTCCGAGCTTACAGGGGAAAATGAGCAGTTCTTC. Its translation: CASSSELTGENEQFF.

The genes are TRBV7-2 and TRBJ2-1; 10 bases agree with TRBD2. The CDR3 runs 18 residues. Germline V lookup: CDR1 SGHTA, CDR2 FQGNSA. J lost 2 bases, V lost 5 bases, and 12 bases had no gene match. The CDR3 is CASSQGASGSSPYNEQFF. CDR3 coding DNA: TGTGCCAGCAGCCAAGGAGCTAGCGGGAGTAGTCCCTACAATGAGCAGTTCTTC.

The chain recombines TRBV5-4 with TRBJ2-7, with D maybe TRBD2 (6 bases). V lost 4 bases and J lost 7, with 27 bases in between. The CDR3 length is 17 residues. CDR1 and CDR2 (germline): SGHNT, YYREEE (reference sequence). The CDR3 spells CASSGRRLGDPGWEQYF. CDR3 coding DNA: TGTGCCAGCAGCGGCCGGCGACTAGGTGATCCTGGTTGGGAGCAGTACTTC.

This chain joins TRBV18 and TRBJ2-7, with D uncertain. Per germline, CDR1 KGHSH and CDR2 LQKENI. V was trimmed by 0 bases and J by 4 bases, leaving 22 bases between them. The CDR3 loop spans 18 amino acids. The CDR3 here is CASSPPANHRNSLYEQYF. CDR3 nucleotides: TGTGCCAGCTCACCACCGGCAAACCACCGCAATTCGTTGTACGAGCAGTACTTC.

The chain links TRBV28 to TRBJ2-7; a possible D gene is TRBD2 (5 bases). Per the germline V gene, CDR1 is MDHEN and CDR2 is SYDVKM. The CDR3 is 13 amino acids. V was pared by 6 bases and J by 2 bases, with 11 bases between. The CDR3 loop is CASRYDGAYEQYF. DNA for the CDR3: TGTGCCAGCAGATATGACGGGGCCTACGAGCAGTACTTC.

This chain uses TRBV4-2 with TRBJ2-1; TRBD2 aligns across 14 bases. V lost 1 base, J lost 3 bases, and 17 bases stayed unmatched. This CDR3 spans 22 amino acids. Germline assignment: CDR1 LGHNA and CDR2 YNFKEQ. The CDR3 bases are TGTGCCAGCAGCCAAGGAGGAACCGGGACTAGCGGGAGAGCGACGTACTACAATGAGCAGTTCTTC. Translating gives CASSQGGTGTSGRATYYNEQFF.

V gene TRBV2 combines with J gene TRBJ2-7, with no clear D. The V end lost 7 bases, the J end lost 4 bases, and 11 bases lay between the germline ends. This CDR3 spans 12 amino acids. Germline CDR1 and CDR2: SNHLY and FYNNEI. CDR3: CASILDRYEQYF. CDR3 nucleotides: TGTGCCAGCATCCTGGACCGTTACGAGCAGTACTTC. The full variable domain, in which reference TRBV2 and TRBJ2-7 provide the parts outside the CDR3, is EPEVTQTPSHQVTQMGQEVILRCVPISNHLYFYWYRQILGQKVEFLVSFYNNEISEKSEIFDDQFSVERPDGSNFTLKIRSTKLEDSAMYFCASILDRYEQYFGPGTRLTVT.

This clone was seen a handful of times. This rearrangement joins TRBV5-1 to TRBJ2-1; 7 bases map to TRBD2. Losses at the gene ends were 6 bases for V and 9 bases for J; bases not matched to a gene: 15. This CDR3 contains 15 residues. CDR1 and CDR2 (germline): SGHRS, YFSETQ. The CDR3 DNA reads TGCGCCAGCACCCCCTACGGGGGGACGTTATCTGAGCAGTTCTTC. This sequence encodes CASTPYGGTLSEQFF.

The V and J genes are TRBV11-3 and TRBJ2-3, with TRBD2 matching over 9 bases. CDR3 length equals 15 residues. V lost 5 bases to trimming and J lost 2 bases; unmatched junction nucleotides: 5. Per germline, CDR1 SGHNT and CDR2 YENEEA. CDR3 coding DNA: TGTGCCAGCAGCCGGCGGGGGGGACACACAGATACGCAGTATTTT. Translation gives CASSRRGGHTDTQYF. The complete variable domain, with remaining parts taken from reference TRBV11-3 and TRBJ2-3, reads EAGVVQSPRYKIIEKKQPVAFWCNPISGHNTLYWYLQNLGQGPELLIRYENEEAVDDSQLPKDRFSAERLKGVDSTLKIQPAELGDSAVYLCASSRRGGHTDTQYFGPGTRLTVL.

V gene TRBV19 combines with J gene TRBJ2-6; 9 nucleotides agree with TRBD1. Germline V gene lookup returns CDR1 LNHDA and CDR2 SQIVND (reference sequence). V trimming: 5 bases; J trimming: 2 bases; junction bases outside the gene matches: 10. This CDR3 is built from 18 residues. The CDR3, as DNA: TGTGCCAGTAGTGTGGGGGACAGGGACTCCCCTGGGGCCAACGTCCTGACTTTC. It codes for CASSVGDRDSPGANVLTF.

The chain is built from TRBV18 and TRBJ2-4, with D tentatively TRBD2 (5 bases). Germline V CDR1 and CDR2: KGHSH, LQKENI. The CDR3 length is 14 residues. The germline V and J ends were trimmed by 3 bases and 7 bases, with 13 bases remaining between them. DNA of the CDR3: TGTGCCAGCTCACCCACGGCAGAGGGTAACATTCAGTACTTC. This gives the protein CASSPTAEGNIQYF.

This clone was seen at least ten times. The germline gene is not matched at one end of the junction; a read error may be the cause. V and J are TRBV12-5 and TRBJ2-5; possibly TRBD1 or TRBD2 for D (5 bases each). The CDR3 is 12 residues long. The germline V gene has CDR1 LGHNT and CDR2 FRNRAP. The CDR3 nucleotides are TGTGCTAGTGGTTTGGTACGGGACCCCACCGACTTC. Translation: CASGLVRDPTDF.

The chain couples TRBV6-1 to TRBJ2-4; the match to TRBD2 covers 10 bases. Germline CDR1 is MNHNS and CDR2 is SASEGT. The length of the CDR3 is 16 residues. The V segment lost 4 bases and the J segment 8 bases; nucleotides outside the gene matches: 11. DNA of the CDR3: TGTGCCAGCAGTGGGACTAGCGGAGGAGGGGGGGACATTCAGTACTTC. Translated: CASSGTSGGGGDIQYF.

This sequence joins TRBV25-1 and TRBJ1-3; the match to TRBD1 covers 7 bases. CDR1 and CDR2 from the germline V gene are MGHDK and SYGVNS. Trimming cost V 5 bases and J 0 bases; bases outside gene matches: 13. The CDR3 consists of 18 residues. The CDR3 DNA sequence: TGTGCCAGCAGTCCTTTCACGGGACAGCCAGACTCTGGAAACACCATATATTTT. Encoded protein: CASSPFTGQPDSGNTIYF.

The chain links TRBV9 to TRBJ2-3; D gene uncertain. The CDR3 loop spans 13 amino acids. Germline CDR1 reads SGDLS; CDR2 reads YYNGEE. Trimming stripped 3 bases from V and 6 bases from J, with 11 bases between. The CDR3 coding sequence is TGTGCCAGCAGCGCCGGTGGGCCGGATACGCAGTATTTT. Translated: CASSAGGPDTQYF.